The 9 T cell receptor beta chains reported below all come from one sample, sequenced in a study of T cells after yellow fever vaccination. TCRdb re-called the 5' RACE reads with MiXCR, one entry per CDR3 protein. The table shows 200,000 to 250,000 distinct CDR3 sequences, with 3% to 3.5% occurring only once. Material: CD4+ T cells sorted from PBMCs, obtained 10 days after the yellow fever booster vaccination. Receptor source: a man in his late teens or twenties who received the YFV17D yellow fever vaccine.

This clonotype was recorded many times. The V gene is TRBV7-6, the J gene TRBJ2-3; no definite D call. The germline V gene has CDR1 SGHVS and CDR2 FNYEAQ. V lost 2 bases and J lost 0, with 12 bases in between. The CDR3 contains 16 residues. CDR3 DNA sequence: TGTGCCAGCAGCTTAATGGGCCCCACTAGCACAGATACGCAGTATTTT. Protein product: CASSLMGPTSTDTQYF.

This clonotype has at least ten counts. The rearrangement uses TRBV20-1 and TRBJ1-1; D may be TRBD1 (6 bases). This CDR3 comprises 14 residues. V was shortened by 3 bases and J by 0 bases, with 11 bases between the two germline ends. Germline V lookup: CDR1 DFQATT, CDR2 SNEGSKA (reference sequence). The CDR3 region has the DNA TGCAGTGCTAGCTCGGGACACATGAACACTGAAGCTTTCTTT. Encoded protein: CSASSGHMNTEAFF.

There are a few counts of this clonotype. DNA for the CDR3: TGCAGTGCTAGAATCCTAAATTTGGAGACCCAGTACTTC. This encodes CSARILNLETQYF. The rearrangement links TRBV20-1 to TRBJ2-5; no firm D call. Germline CDR1 and CDR2: DFQATT and SNEGSKA (reference sequence). V lost 2 bases and J lost 5, with 12 bases in between. The CDR3 runs to 13 residues.

This clonotype was seen at least ten times. This chain connects TRBV6-2 or TRBV6-3 to TRBJ1-1; D might be TRBD1 (5 bases). The CDR3 loop spans 13 amino acids. V was trimmed by 6 bases and J by 1 base, leaving 9 bases between them. Germline lookup yields CDR1 MNHEY and CDR2 SVGEGT. This CDR3 reads CASRDTSNTEAFF. CDR3 nucleotide sequence: TGTGCCAGCAGGGACACGTCGAACACTGAAGCTTTCTTT.

The sample holds a few counts of this clonotype. The chain is built from TRBV7-8 and TRBJ2-7, with D uncertain. Trimming shortened V by 0 bases and J by 2 bases, and 5 bases separated the two germline ends. The CDR3 loop spans 13 amino acids. Per germline, CDR1 SGHVS and CDR2 FQNEAQ. CDR3 coding DNA: TGTGCCAGCAGCTTAGCGGTGACCTACGAGCAGTACTTC. Its translation is CASSLAVTYEQYF.

This clonotype was counted many times. The rearrangement links TRBV7-2 to TRBJ2-2; D unresolved. This CDR3 spans 15 amino acids. Trimming stripped 0 bases from V and 7 bases from J, with 12 bases between. Germline V lookup: CDR1 SGHTA, CDR2 FQGNSA. This chain's CDR3 is CASSLAASEGGELFF. In DNA, the CDR3 is TGTGCCAGCAGCTTAGCGGCCAGCGAAGGCGGGGAGCTGTTTTTT. Filled out from reference TRBV7-2 and TRBJ2-2, the complete variable domain reads GAGVSQSPSNKVTEKGKDVELRCDPISGHTALYWYRQSLGQGLEFLIYFQGNSAPDKSGLPSDRFSAERTGGSVSTLTIQRTQQEDSAVYLCASSLAASEGGELFFGEGSRLTVL.

This clonotype showed up many times. CDR3 amino acids: CASSTSKEGTQYF. For the CDR3, the DNA is TGTGCCAGTAGTACCTCGAAGGAAGGTACGCAGTATTTT. This rearrangement joins TRBV19 to TRBJ2-3, with D uncertain. The CDR3 runs to 13 residues. The germline CDR1 and CDR2 sequences are LNHDA and SQIVND (reference sequence). The V gene lost 4 bases and the J gene lost 8 bases, with 13 bases spanning the gap.

This clonotype was seen many times. The rearrangement joins TRBV7-2 to TRBJ2-7; no firm D call. Per germline, CDR1 SGHTA and CDR2 FQGNSA. The CDR3 spans 14 residues. Trimming took off 4 bases at V and 2 bases at J, with 12 bases between the two ends. CDR3 sequence: CASSSYLRTYEQYV. CDR3 coding DNA: TGTGCCAGCAGCTCGTATCTAAGGACCTACGAGCAGTACGTC.

This clonotype was seen many times. The rearrangement links TRBV7-3 to TRBJ2-6, with D perhaps TRBD2 (6 bases). The CDR3 is 16 amino acids. Germline V gives CDR1 SGHTA, CDR2 FQGTGA. Trimming took off 2 bases at V and 4 bases at J, with 12 bases between the two ends. The CDR3 DNA is TGTGCCAGCAGCTTAGTCGGGGGTGGCGGGGCCAACGTCCTGACTTTC. Translation gives CASSLVGGGGANVLTF.